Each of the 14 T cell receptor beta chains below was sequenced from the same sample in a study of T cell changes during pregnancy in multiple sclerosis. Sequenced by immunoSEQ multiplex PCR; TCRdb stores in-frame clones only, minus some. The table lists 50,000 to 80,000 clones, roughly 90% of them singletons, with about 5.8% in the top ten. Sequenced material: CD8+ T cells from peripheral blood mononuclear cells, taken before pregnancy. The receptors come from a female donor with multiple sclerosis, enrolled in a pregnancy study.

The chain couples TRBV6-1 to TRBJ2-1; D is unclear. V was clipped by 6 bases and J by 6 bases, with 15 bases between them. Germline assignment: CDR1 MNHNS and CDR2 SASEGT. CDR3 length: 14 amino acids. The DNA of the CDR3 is TGTGCCAGCAGGGGCTCACCTTCATTCAATGAGCAGTTCTTC. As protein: CASRGSPSFNEQFF.

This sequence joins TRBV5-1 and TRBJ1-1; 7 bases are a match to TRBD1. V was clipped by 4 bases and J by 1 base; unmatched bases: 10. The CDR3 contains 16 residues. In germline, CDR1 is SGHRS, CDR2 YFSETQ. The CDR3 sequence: CASSAETGYENTEAFF. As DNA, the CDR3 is TGCGCCAGCAGCGCCGAGACAGGGTATGAGAACACTGAAGCTTTCTTT. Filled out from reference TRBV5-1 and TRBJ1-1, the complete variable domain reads KAGVTQTPRYLIKTRGQQVTLSCSPISGHRSVSWYQQTPGQGLQFLFEYFSETQRNKGNFPGRFSGRQFSNSRSEMNVSTLELGDSALYLCASSAETGYENTEAFFGQGTRLTVV.

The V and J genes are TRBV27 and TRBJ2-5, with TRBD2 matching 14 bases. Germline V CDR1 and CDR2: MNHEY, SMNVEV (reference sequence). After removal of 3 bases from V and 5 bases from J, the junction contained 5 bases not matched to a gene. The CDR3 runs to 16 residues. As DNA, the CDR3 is TGTGCCAGCAGTTTCGGACTAGCGGGGGGTTTGGAGACCCAGTACTTC. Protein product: CASSFGLAGGLETQYF.

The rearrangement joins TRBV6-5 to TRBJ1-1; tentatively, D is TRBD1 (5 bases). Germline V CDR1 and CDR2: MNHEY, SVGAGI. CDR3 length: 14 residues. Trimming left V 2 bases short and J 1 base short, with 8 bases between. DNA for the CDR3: TGTGCCAGCAGTTACACGGACAAGAACACTGAAGCTTTCTTT. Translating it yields CASSYTDKNTEAFF.

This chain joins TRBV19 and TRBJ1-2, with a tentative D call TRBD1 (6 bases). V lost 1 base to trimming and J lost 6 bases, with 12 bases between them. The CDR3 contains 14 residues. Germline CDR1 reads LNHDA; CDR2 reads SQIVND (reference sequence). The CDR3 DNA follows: TGTGCCAGTAGTATAGTTCAGGGACAAAATGGCTACACCTTC. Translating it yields CASSIVQGQNGYTF.

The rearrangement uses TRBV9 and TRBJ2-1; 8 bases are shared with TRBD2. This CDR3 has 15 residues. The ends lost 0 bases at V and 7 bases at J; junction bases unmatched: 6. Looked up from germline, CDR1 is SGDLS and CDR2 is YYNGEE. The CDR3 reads CASSVAGGGGNEQFF. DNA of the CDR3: TGTGCCAGCAGCGTAGCGGGGGGCGGGGGGAATGAGCAGTTCTTC.

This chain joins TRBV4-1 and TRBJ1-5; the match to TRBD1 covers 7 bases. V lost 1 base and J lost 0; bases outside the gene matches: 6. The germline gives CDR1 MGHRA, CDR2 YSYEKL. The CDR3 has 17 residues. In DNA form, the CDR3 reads TGCGCCAGCAGCCAAGTTCCAGGGGGGAATAGCAATCAGCCCCAGCATTTT. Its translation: CASSQVPGGNSNQPQHF.

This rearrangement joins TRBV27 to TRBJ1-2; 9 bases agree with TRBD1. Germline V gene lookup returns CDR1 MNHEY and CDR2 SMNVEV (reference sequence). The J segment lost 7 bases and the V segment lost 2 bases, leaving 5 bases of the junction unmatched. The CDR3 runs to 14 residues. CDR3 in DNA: TGTGCCAGCAGTTTAACGACAGGGGGTACTGGCTACACCTTC. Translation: CASSLTTGGTGYTF.

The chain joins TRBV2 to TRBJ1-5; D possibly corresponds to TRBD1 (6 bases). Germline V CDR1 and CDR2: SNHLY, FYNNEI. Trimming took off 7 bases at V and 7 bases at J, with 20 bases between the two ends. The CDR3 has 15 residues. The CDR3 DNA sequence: TGTGCCAGCAAAGAAGTTCCGGGGGGCGGCCAGCCCCAGCATTTT. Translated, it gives CASKEVPGGGQPQHF.

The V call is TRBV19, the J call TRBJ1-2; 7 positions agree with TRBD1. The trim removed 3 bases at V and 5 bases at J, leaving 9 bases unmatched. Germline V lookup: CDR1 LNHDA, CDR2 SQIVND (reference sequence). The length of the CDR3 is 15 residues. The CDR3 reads CASSIPQGVPYGYTF. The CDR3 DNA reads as TGTGCCAGTAGTATTCCTCAGGGGGTTCCTTATGGCTACACCTTC.

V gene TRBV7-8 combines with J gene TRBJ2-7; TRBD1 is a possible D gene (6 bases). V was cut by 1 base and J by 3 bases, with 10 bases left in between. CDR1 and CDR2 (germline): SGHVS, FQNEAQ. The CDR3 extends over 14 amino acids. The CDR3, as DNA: TGTGCCAGCAGCTTAGAGACAGGCGACTACGAGCAGTACTTC. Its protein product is CASSLETGDYEQYF.

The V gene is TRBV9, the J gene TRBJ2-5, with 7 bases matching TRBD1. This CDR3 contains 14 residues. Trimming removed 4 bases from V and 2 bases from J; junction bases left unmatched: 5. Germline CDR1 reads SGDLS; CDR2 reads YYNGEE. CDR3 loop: CASSTTGVQETQYF. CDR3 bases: TGTGCCAGCAGCACCACAGGGGTACAAGAGACCCAGTACTTC.

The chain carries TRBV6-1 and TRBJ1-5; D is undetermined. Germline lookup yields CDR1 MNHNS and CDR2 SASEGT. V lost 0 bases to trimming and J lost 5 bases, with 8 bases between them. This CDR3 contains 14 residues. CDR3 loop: CASSEAGGYQPQHF. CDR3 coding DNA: TGTGCCAGCAGTGAAGCGGGAGGGTATCAGCCCCAGCATTTT.

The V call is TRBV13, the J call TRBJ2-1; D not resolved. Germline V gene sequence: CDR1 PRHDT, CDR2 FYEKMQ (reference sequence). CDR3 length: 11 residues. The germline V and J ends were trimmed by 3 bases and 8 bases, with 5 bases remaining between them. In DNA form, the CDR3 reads TGTGCCAGCAGCTTCTCCGATGAGCAGTTCTTC. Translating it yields CASSFSDEQFF. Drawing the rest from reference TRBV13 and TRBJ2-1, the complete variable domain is AAGVIQSPRHLIKEKRETATLKCYPIPRHDTVYWYQQGPGQDPQFLISFYEKMQSDKGSIPDRFSAQQFSDYHSELNMSSLELGDSALYFCASSFSDEQFFGPGTRLTVL.